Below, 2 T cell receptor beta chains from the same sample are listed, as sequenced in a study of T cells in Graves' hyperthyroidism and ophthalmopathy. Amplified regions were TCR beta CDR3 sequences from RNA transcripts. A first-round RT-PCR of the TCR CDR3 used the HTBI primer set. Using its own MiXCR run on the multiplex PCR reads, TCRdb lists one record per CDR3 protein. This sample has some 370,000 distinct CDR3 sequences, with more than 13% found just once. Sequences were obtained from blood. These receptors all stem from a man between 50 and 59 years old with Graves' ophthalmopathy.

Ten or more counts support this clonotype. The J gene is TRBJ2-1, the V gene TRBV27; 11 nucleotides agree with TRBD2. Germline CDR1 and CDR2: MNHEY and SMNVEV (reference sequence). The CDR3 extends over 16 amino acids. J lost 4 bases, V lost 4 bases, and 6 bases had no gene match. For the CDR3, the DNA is TGTGCCAGCAGTTCCCTCCTAGCGGGGGGATACAATGAGCAGTTCTTC. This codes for CASSSLLAGGYNEQFF.

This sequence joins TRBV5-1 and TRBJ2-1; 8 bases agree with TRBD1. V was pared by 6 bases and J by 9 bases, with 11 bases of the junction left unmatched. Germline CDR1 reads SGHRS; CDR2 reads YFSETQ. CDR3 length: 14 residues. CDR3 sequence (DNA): TGCGCCAGCAACTCCGGCACAGGGGGTGTTGAGCAGTTCTTC. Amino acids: CASNSGTGGVEQFF.